One and the same sample provided the 26 T cell receptor beta chains below, sequenced in a study of blood T cell repertoires in COVID-19. Some clones are missing from TCRdb's copy, which holds only in-frame ones; the method was immunoSEQ multiplex PCR. The table has approximately 200,000 clones, 86% seen once; the top ten hold 2% to 2.5%. Sequencing was performed on peripheral blood. Receptors were obtained from a woman in her 50s with acute or convalescent COVID-19.

The rearrangement links TRBV2 to TRBJ2-5; 8 bases map to TRBD1. The CDR3 has 13 residues. The trim removed 6 bases at V and 2 bases at J, leaving 2 bases unmatched. Germline CDR1 reads SNHLY; CDR2 reads FYNNEI. The CDR3 protein is CASSRDRQETQYF. DNA for the CDR3: TGTGCCAGCAGCCGGGACAGGCAAGAGACCCAGTACTTC. Supplemented by reference TRBV2 and TRBJ2-5, the full variable domain reads EPEVTQTPSHQVTQMGQEVILRCVPISNHLYFYWYRQILGQKVEFLVSFYNNEISEKSEIFDDQFSVERPDGSNFTLKIRSTKLEDSAMYFCASSRDRQETQYFGPGTRLLVL.

The CDR3 nucleotides are TGTGCCAGCAGCTTCATGGCAGGGGGGCGGGTGAACACTGAAGCTTTCTTT. Protein sequence: CASSFMAGGRVNTEAFF. The chain has TRBV7-6 and TRBJ1-1; 7 positions match TRBD1. Trimming cost V 3 bases and J 0 bases; bases outside gene matches: 10. This CDR3 has 17 residues. The V gene's germline CDR1 is SGHVS and CDR2 FNYEAQ. The full variable domain, completed using reference TRBV7-6 and TRBJ1-1, is GAGVSQSPRYKVTKRGQDVALRCDPISGHVSLYWYRQALGQGPEFLTYFNYEAQQDKSGLPNDRFSAERPEGSISTLTIQRTEQRDSAMYRCASSFMAGGRVNTEAFFGQGTRLTVV.

The rearrangement joins TRBV18 to TRBJ1-4; 7 bases are shared with TRBD1. V gave up 3 bases and J gave up 8 bases; unmatched junction bases: 9. CDR3 length: 15 amino acids. Germline V CDR1 and CDR2: KGHSH, LQKENI. CDR3 nucleotide sequence: TGTGCCAGCTCACCCCCTCAGGGGGAACGGGAAAAACTGTTTTTT. Its protein product is CASSPPQGEREKLFF.

The gene calls are TRBV12-3 or TRBV12-4 and TRBJ1-5, with a tentative D call TRBD1 (5 bases). The CDR3 runs 13 residues. Trimming pared 6 bases from V and 6 bases from J, leaving 12 bases between. The chain's CDR3 is CASSLWGVQPQHF. As DNA, the CDR3 is TGTGCCAGCAGCCTCTGGGGGGTTCAGCCCCAGCATTTT.

The V call is TRBV7-2, the J call TRBJ2-5, with 12 bases lining up with TRBD1. After removal of 7 bases from V and 7 bases from J, the junction contained 10 bases not matched to a gene. This CDR3 contains 15 residues. Germline V lookup: CDR1 SGHTA, CDR2 FQGNSA. DNA of the CDR3: TGTGCCAGCAAATACCTTTTGGGACAGGGGGCGACCCAGTACTTC. This gives the protein CASKYLLGQGATQYF.

A single count supports this clone. This sequence joins TRBV9 and TRBJ2-1, with D possibly being TRBD2 (6 bases). V lost 4 bases to trimming and J lost 12 bases, with 17 bases between them. The CDR3 loop spans 13 amino acids. CDR1 is SGDLS, CDR2 YYNGEE, per germline. This chain's CDR3 is CASSRWDSDGQFF. The CDR3 DNA sequence: TGTGCCAGCAGCAGATGGGACTCCGACGGGCAGTTCTTC.

V usage is TRBV11-3 and J usage is TRBJ1-2; 9 bases align to TRBD1. CDR1 is SGHNT and CDR2 is YENEEA in the germline V gene. V lost 4 bases, J lost 8 bases, and 5 bases stayed unmatched. This CDR3 comprises 13 residues. The CDR3 region has the DNA TGTGCCAGCAGCTCATGGACAGGGGTCGGCTACACCTTC. Translation: CASSSWTGVGYTF.

The chain joins TRBV2 to TRBJ1-5; the D is unclear. V lost 8 bases to trimming and J lost 0 bases, with 11 bases between them. The germline V gene has CDR1 SNHLY and CDR2 FYNNEI. This CDR3 spans 14 amino acids. Here the CDR3 reads CASSAGYSNQPQHF. DNA of the CDR3: TGTGCCAGCTCCGCGGGGTATAGCAATCAGCCCCAGCATTTT.

The rearrangement links TRBV4-1 to TRBJ1-1; D is uncertain. Trimming removed 4 bases at V and 1 base at J, with 19 bases between. CDR3 length: 17 residues. Germline V gene sequence: CDR1 MGHRA, CDR2 YSYEKL. CDR3 in amino acids: CASSLWTVREANTEAFF. For the CDR3, the DNA is TGCGCCAGCAGCCTCTGGACGGTCCGGGAGGCGAACACTGAAGCTTTCTTT.

The genes are TRBV18 and TRBJ2-7; 8 bases align to TRBD2. This CDR3 spans 12 amino acids. Losses at the gene ends were 9 bases for V and 2 bases for J; bases not matched to a gene: 3. Germline V gives CDR1 KGHSH, CDR2 LQKENI. The CDR3 DNA sequence: TGTGCCAGTAGCGGGGCCGCCTACGAGCAGTACTTC. Its protein is CASSGAAYEQYF.

The V gene is TRBV24-1, the J gene TRBJ1-3; 7 positions match TRBD1. V shed 2 bases, J shed 2 bases, and the junction held 5 bases outside the gene matches. The CDR3 loop spans 16 amino acids. Germline loops: CDR1 KGHDR, CDR2 SFDVKD. As DNA, the CDR3 is TGTGCCACCAGTGATTCAACCCAGGGGGCTGGAAACACCATATATTTT. As protein: CATSDSTQGAGNTIYF.

This chain joins TRBV7-9 and TRBJ1-2; no clear D. CDR3 length: 13 residues. Germline CDR1 SEHNR, CDR2 FQNEAQ (reference sequence). Trimming left V 5 bases short and J 5 bases short, with 12 bases between. CDR3 sequence reads: CASSRGDVYGYTF. CDR3 bases: TGTGCCAGCAGCCGCGGCGACGTGTATGGCTACACCTTC.

V gene TRBV7-9 combines with J gene TRBJ2-3; D possibly corresponds to TRBD2 (6 bases). Germline assignment: CDR1 SEHNR and CDR2 FQNEAQ (reference sequence). CDR3 size: 15 residues. The ends were cut back, 5 bases at V and 4 bases at J, with 16 bases in the middle. CDR3 sequence reads: CASSNWAGTPDTQYF. In nucleotides, the CDR3 is TGTGCCAGCAGCAATTGGGCGGGGACCCCAGATACGCAGTATTTT.

The rearrangement joins TRBV9 to TRBJ1-2; TRBD1 matches 8 bases. The V and J ends lost 2 bases and 3 bases, in that order; junction bases with no gene match: 3. Looked up from germline, CDR1 is SGDLS and CDR2 is YYNGEE. There are 14 residues in the CDR3. CDR3 residues: CASSVAGGHYGYTF. In DNA form, the CDR3 reads TGTGCCAGCAGCGTGGCAGGGGGCCACTATGGCTACACCTTC.

CDR3 loop: CASSIDPGTNYGYTF. The CDR3 nucleotides are TGTGCCAGTAGTATAGATCCCGGGACTAACTATGGCTACACCTTC. The V call is TRBV19, the J call TRBJ1-2; D call uncertain. The CDR3 is 15 amino acids. The V gene's germline CDR1 is LNHDA and CDR2 SQIVND (reference sequence). V lost 0 bases and J lost 0, with 8 bases in between.

CDR3 nucleotides: TGTGCCAGCTCAGCAGGGTGGGACACTGAAGCTTTCTTT. Amino acids: CASSAGWDTEAFF. The V gene is TRBV18, the J gene TRBJ1-1; D may be TRBD1 (5 bases). V was cut by 5 bases and J by 3 bases, with 10 bases left in between. The CDR3 totals 13 residues. Germline values: CDR1 KGHSH, CDR2 LQKENI.

J is TRBJ2-3 and V is TRBV7-2; 9 bases match TRBD2. The J segment lost 9 bases and the V segment lost 2 bases, leaving 12 bases of the junction unmatched. CDR3 length equals 16 residues. Looked up from germline, CDR1 is SGHTA and CDR2 is FQGNSA. CDR3 sequence: CASSLSLPLAGDTQYF. The DNA of the CDR3 is TGTGCCAGCAGCTTATCCCTTCCCTTAGCGGGAGACACGCAGTATTTT. The whole variable domain, remainder taken from reference TRBV7-2 and TRBJ2-3, is GAGVSQSPSNKVTEKGKDVELRCDPISGHTALYWYRQSLGQGLEFLIYFQGNSAPDKSGLPSDRFSAERTGGSVSTLTIQRTQQEDSAVYLCASSLSLPLAGDTQYFGPGTRLTVL.

This chain connects TRBV2 to TRBJ2-3; weak D call: TRBD2 (5 bases). CDR3 length: 12 amino acids. V shed 2 bases and J shed 7 bases, with 7 bases lying between them. CDR1 and CDR2 (germline): SNHLY, FYNNEI. The CDR3 DNA sequence: TGTGCCAGCAGTGAAACCGGGAATACGCAGTATTTT. This codes for CASSETGNTQYF. Together with reference TRBV2 and TRBJ2-3, the CDR3 gives the full variable domain: EPEVTQTPSHQVTQMGQEVILRCVPISNHLYFYWYRQILGQKVEFLVSFYNNEISEKSEIFDDQFSVERPDGSNFTLKIRSTKLEDSAMYFCASSETGNTQYFGPGTRLTVL.

This sequence joins TRBV6-5 and TRBJ2-7; no definite D call. CDR3 size: 12 residues. Per germline, CDR1 MNHEY and CDR2 SVGAGI. V dropped 6 bases and J dropped 4 bases, with 10 bases sitting between them. Here the CDR3 reads CASSPNVYEQYF. In nucleotides, the CDR3 is TGTGCCAGCAGCCCCAATGTGTACGAGCAGTACTTC.

This clone was counted once. CDR3 in DNA: TGTGCCTGGCGGTCCAACTCTGGGGCCAACGTCCTGACTTTC. Its protein product is CAWRSNSGANVLTF. The chain is built from TRBV30 and TRBJ2-6; D gene uncertain. Per the germline V gene, CDR1 is GTSNPN and CDR2 is SVGIG (reference sequence). Trimming cost V 5 bases and J 0 bases, with 8 bases left between them. The CDR3 totals 14 residues.

The rearrangement links TRBV25-1 to TRBJ2-2; D possibly corresponds to TRBD2 (6 bases). Trimming took 3 bases from V and 6 from J, leaving 17 bases between them. CDR3 size: 16 residues. In germline, CDR1 is MGHDK, CDR2 SYGVNS. In nucleotides, the CDR3 is TGTGCCAGCAGTGATCCCCGGGGGAGTAAATCCGGGGAGCTGTTTTTT. This translates into CASSDPRGSKSGELFF.

The rearrangement uses TRBV9 and TRBJ1-1; D is undetermined. The germline V and J ends were trimmed by 0 bases and 4 bases, with 13 bases remaining between them. The length of the CDR3 is 15 residues. The V gene's germline CDR1 is SGDLS and CDR2 YYNGEE. The CDR3 sequence is CASSVGALSVTEAFF. CDR3 DNA sequence: TGTGCCAGCAGCGTAGGGGCGTTAAGTGTCACTGAAGCTTTCTTT.

This sequence joins TRBV4-3 and TRBJ2-7, with unresolved D. V lost 3 bases and J lost 2, with 5 bases in between. The CDR3 has 12 residues. The germline V gene has CDR1 LGHNA and CDR2 YSLEER. CDR3 residues: CASSHIPYEQYF. CDR3 in DNA: TGCGCCAGCAGCCACATCCCCTACGAGCAGTACTTC.

This sequence joins TRBV19 and TRBJ1-5; D ambiguous. The germline V and J ends were trimmed by 5 bases and 13 bases, with 18 bases remaining between them. CDR3 length equals 13 residues. Looked up from germline, CDR1 is LNHDA and CDR2 is SQIVND (reference sequence). The CDR3 protein is CASSLTPMGFQHF. As DNA, the CDR3 is TGTGCCAGTAGTTTGACACCTATGGGTTTTCAGCATTTT.

This clone is a singleton in its sample. The chain recombines TRBV7-2 with TRBJ2-7, with a possible D match to TRBD2 (6 bases). Trimming took 5 bases from V and 0 from J, leaving 20 bases between them. CDR1 and CDR2 (germline): SGHTA, FQGNSA. The CDR3 length is 17 residues. This chain's CDR3 is CASSPQSGGIDSYEQYF. As DNA, the CDR3 is TGTGCCAGCAGCCCCCAGTCCGGGGGAATAGACTCCTACGAGCAGTACTTC. Filled out from reference TRBV7-2 and TRBJ2-7, the complete variable domain reads GAGVSQSPSNKVTEKGKDVELRCDPISGHTALYWYRQSLGQGLEFLIYFQGNSAPDKSGLPSDRFSAERTGGSVSTLTIQRTQQEDSAVYLCASSPQSGGIDSYEQYFGPGTRLTVT.

The chain is built from TRBV6-2 or TRBV6-3 and TRBJ1-2, with D possibly TRBD1 on 6 matching bases. The CDR3 runs to 15 residues. Germline V gives CDR1 MNHEY, CDR2 SVGEGT. Trimming took 3 bases from V and 3 from J, leaving 14 bases between them. The CDR3 coding sequence is TGTGCCAGCAGTTATCTTCCGGACAGTCACTATGGCTACACCTTC. Protein sequence: CASSYLPDSHYGYTF.